These T cell receptor beta chains were read from a single sample in a study of chemoradiotherapy in HPV16-positive cancers. Using immunoSEQ multiplex PCR, the repertoire was profiled, and TCRdb retains in-frame clones only, with some absent. The table lists approximately 32,000 clones, just under 80% of them singletons. Sequenced material: blood, taken from a patient who underwent chemoradiotherapy. These receptors all stem from a human donor with HPV-associated anogenital cancer. Each CDR3 is given with its conserved first and last residue. Each record gives: D gene, V gene, clone size, J gene, CDR3 DNA, CDR3 protein. A D gene is named only where the DNA matches it firmly. Expanded clones get a size class; other rows say once, few or many, or leave the size out.

TRBD2,TRBV6-1,few,TRBJ2-2,TGTGCCAGCAGTGAAGTGACTAGCGGACAAGTAGTAGCCGGGGAGCTGTTTTTT,CASSEVTSGQVVAGELFF
TRBD2,TRBV11-3,.,TRBJ2-3,TGTGCCAGCAGCTCCGGGACTAGCGGGGGAGTAAGCCGGAGCACAGATACGCAGTATTTT,CASSSGTSGGVSRSTDTQYF
.,TRBV2,.,TRBJ2-5,TGTGCCAGCGGGACTGACTCGGAGACCCAGTACTTC,CASGTDSETQYF
.,TRBV13,.,TRBJ2-7,TGTGCCAGCAGCTTAGAGTTCCACGAGCAGTACTTC,CASSLEFHEQYF
.,TRBV11-2,.,TRBJ1-1,TGTGCCAGCAGCTTATTAGGGGGGAACACTGAAGCTTTCTTT,CASSLLGGNTEAFF
.,TRBV7-3,.,TRBJ2-3,TGTGCCAGCAGCTTCTCCCACACAGATACGCAGTATTTT,CASSFSHTDTQYF
TRBD1,TRBV2,.,TRBJ2-7,TGTGCCAGCAGTGAACACAGGGGGCCAAGCTACGAGCAGTACTTC,CASSEHRGPSYEQYF
.,TRBV5-1,.,TRBJ1-1,TGCGCCAGCAGCTTGTCGGGGTACACTGAAGCTTTCTTT,CASSLSGYTEAFF
TRBD1,TRBV2,.,TRBJ2-1,TGTGCCAGCAGTGGAATGGGGACAGAGTACAATGAGCAGTTCTTC,CASSGMGTEYNEQFF
TRBD1,TRBV18,.,TRBJ2-7,TGTGCCAGCTCACCAATGGACAGGGGAAGAGACGAGCAGTACTTC,CASSPMDRGRDEQYF
TRBD1,TRBV9,.,TRBJ2-1,TGTGCCAGCAGCCCCACAGGGGTAGTGGATTGGGACAATGAGCAGTTCTTC,CASSPTGVVDWDNEQFF
.,TRBV11-3,.,TRBJ1-6,TGTGCCAGCAGCTCCGGTGGCGTAGGAAATTCACCCCTCCACTTT,CASSSGGVGNSPLHF
TRBD1,TRBV6-1,.,TRBJ1-2,TGTGCCAGCAGTGACGCAGGGGGCGGGGGCTACACCTTC,CASSDAGGGGYTF
.,TRBV19,.,TRBJ1-1,TGTGCCAGTAGTATAGGCTGGAACACTGAAGCTTTCTTT,CASSIGWNTEAFF
.,TRBV2,.,TRBJ2-7,TGTGCCAGCAGTGAAAGACCACGAAGTGGCCGCTACGAGCAGTACTTC,CASSERPRSGRYEQYF
.,TRBV29-1,.,TRBJ2-3,TGCAGCGTTGACCCTGGAGGGGTAGGAGATACGCAGTATTTT,CSVDPGGVGDTQYF
.,TRBV27,.,TRBJ2-6,TGTGCCAGCAGTAGGAACAGGGCTGGGGCCAACGTCCTGACTTTC,CASSRNRAGANVLTF
.,TRBV27,.,TRBJ2-1,TGTGCCAGCAGTATAACCGGGACACTTCGCAATGAGCAGTTCTTC,CASSITGTLRNEQFF
.,TRBV30,.,TRBJ1-5,TGTGCCTGGAGTGGGGGGGCGGTTTTGGATCAGCCCCAGCATTTT,CAWSGGAVLDQPQHF
.,TRBV7-2,.,TRBJ2-7,TGTGCCAGCAGCTCTCAGGGGTACGAGCAGTACTTC,CASSSQGYEQYF
TRBD2,TRBV18,.,TRBJ2-5,TGTGCCAGCTCACCCCTCCCTAGCGGGGGGACCCTCGAGGGAGAGACCCAGTACTTC,CASSPLPSGGTLEGETQYF
.,TRBV6-5,.,TRBJ1-5,TGTGCCAGCAGTCCGTCTAGCAATCAGCCCCAGCATTTT,CASSPSSNQPQHF
.,TRBV5-1,.,TRBJ1-2,TGCGCCAGCAGCTTGGTTGTCAGGGGCAGAGAAGGCTACACCTTC,CASSLVVRGREGYTF
.,TRBV10-3,.,TRBJ1-3,TGTGCCATCAGAGAGACAATGACAGGCCCTGGAAACACCATATATTTT,CAIRETMTGPGNTIYF
TRBD1,TRBV10-3,.,TRBJ1-2,TGTGCCATCAGTGGAGGGGGCGACTATGGCTACACCTTC,CAISGGGDYGYTF
.,TRBV20-1,.,TRBJ2-1,TGCAGTGCTACAAATTCCAATGAGCAGTTCTTC,CSATNSNEQFF
TRBD1,TRBV13,few,TRBJ1-1,TGTGCCAGCAGCTTAGAAGGGGGCGCGGACACTGAAGCTTTCTTT,CASSLEGGADTEAFF
.,TRBV6-6,.,TRBJ1-2,TGTGCCAGCAGTCGGGACGGGAACTATGGCTACACCTTC,CASSRDGNYGYTF
.,TRBV11-1,.,TRBJ1-2,TGTGCCAGCAGCCCCGGATCACTAAAGGGCTATGGCTACACCTTC,CASSPGSLKGYGYTF
TRBD2,TRBV2,few,TRBJ2-2,TGTGCCAGCAGTGGACTAGCGGCTAACACCGGGGAGCTGTTTTTT,CASSGLAANTGELFF
.,TRBV10-3,.,TRBJ2-7,TGTGCCATCAGTCCTAGTACCTCAAGCTCCTACGAGCAGTACTTC,CAISPSTSSSYEQYF
.,TRBV19,.,TRBJ2-6,TGTGCCAGTTTGAGGGCTGGGGCCAACGTCCTGACTTTC,CASLRAGANVLTF
.,TRBV19,.,TRBJ1-2,TGTGCCAGTAGGAAAACAGCTTTCTATGGCTACACCTTC,CASRKTAFYGYTF
TRBD1,TRBV5-1,.,TRBJ1-6,TGCGCCAGCAGCTTGATTTTCTCGGGGGACAGGGGGAGCCGAAATTCACCCCTCCACTTT,CASSLIFSGDRGSRNSPLHF
TRBD1,TRBV5-4,.,TRBJ1-3,TGTGCCAGCAGCTTCCAACCGGGACAGGGGAGGGGAAACACCATATATTTT,CASSFQPGQGRGNTIYF
TRBD1,TRBV27,.,TRBJ2-1,TGTGCCAGCAGTTTATCGACAGGGGGGTACAATGAGCAGTTCTTC,CASSLSTGGYNEQFF
.,TRBV19,few,TRBJ2-2,TGTGCCAGCGGGGACGACAACACCGGGGAGCTGTTTTTT,CASGDDNTGELFF
TRBD1,TRBV6-4,.,TRBJ2-5,TGTGCCAGCACCCTGACCCCGGGACAGGGGCCGGTCAAGGAGACCCAGTACTTC,CASTLTPGQGPVKETQYF
TRBD1,TRBV6-5,.,TRBJ1-6,TGTGCCAGCACCGGGACAGGGCACTCACCCCTCCACTTT,CASTGTGHSPLHF
TRBD1,TRBV6-1,.,TRBJ2-7,TGTGCCAGCACCGGACAGGGCGGGACCTACGAGCAGTACTTC,CASTGQGGTYEQYF
TRBD1,TRBV19,once,TRBJ2-7,TGTGCCAGTAGTATAGTACGGGACAGCTACGAGCAGTACTTC,CASSIVRDSYEQYF
.,TRBV10-2,.,TRBJ2-5,TGCGCCAGCAGTAGGGAGACAGCCTACCAAGAGACCCAGTACTTC,CASSRETAYQETQYF
TRBD1,TRBV4-1,.,TRBJ2-6,TGCGCCAGCAGCCAGACGGGACAGGGGGCCTCTGGGGCCAACGTCCTGACTTTC,CASSQTGQGASGANVLTF
TRBD1,TRBV30,.,TRBJ1-4,TGTGCCTGGGCGTGGTGGACAGGGAATAATGAAAAACTGTTTTTT,CAWAWWTGNNEKLFF
.,TRBV5-6,.,TRBJ1-4,TGTGCCAGCAGCCCAGATGCAACTAATGAAAAACTGTTTTTT,CASSPDATNEKLFF
TRBD1,TRBV14,.,TRBJ2-2,TGTGCCAGCAGCCAAGTAAGGGGGCAAAGCACCGGGGAGCTGTTTTTT,CASSQVRGQSTGELFF
.,TRBV9,.,TRBJ2-2,TGTGCCAGCAGCGAGGATCCCGGGACCACCGGGGAGCTGTTTTTT,CASSEDPGTTGELFF
.,TRBV30,few,TRBJ1-5,TGTGCCTGGAGTGAGGATAGCAATCAGCCCCAGCATTTT,CAWSEDSNQPQHF
.,TRBV12-5,once,TRBJ2-7,TGTGCTAGTGCAGGGAGCGAGCAGTACTTC,CASAGSEQYF
TRBD1,TRBV18,.,TRBJ2-7,TGTGCCAGCTCACCACCGGGACAGAGAAACGAGCAGTACTTC,CASSPPGQRNEQYF